This entry concerns a single T cell receptor (beta chain). These data are taken from a study of blood T cell repertoires in COVID-19. Germline CDR1 is SGHRS and CDR2 is YFSETQ. CDR3 length: 16 residues. The V end was cut by 1 base, the J end by 0 bases, with 12 bases between. As handled by the study authors: Amplification from reference gene primers served as the basis for estimated nucleated cell counts. Using immunoSEQ multiplex PCR, the repertoire was profiled, and TCRdb retains in-frame clones only, with some absent. That table gives V, J and clone size, and the DNA gave D and trimming. The sample consists of 110,000 to 150,000 clones, roughly three quarters of them appearing once.

V is TRBV5-1 and J is TRBJ2-3; unclear D gene. Sequences were obtained from peripheral blood. The receptor was isolated from a man aged 45-65 years with active or convalescent COVID-19. The CDR3 here is CASSLLISSSTDTQYF. DNA of the CDR3: TGCGCCAGCAGCTTGTTGATTAGCAGTAGCACAGATACGCAGTATTTT.